The rows below give T cell receptor beta chains drawn from one sample of a study of cytomegalovirus exposure and HLA in healthy donors. The data were produced by immunoSEQ multiplex PCR, yet TCRdb's version contains in-frame clones alone and is incomplete. The sample carries some 130,000 clones, 65% to 90% recorded once. The sequencing sample was made of PBMCs. These TCRs come from a male donor in good health and CMV-seropositive. Each CDR3 is given with its conserved first and last residue. Fields, in order: J gene, clone size, V gene, D gene, CDR3 DNA, CDR3 protein. D genes are given only for firm matches. Part of the rows lack a size; the others show once, few, many or a class for expanded clones.

>TRBJ2-3|.|TRBV6-6|TRBD1
TGTGCCAGCAGCCAAACCAGGACAGGGAACACAGATACGCAGTATTTT
CASSQTRTGNTDTQYF
>TRBJ1-1|.|TRBV5-4|.
TGTGCCAGCAGCTGGGTAGACAGACTCCCTAACACTGAAGCTTTCTTT
CASSWVDRLPNTEAFF
>TRBJ2-7|.|TRBV27|.
TGTGCCAGCAGTTTGAGTCCTGACTACGAGCAGTACTTC
CASSLSPDYEQYF
>TRBJ2-1|.|TRBV20-1|.
TGCAGTGCAACAGGACACAATGAGCAGTTCTTC
CSATGHNEQFF
>TRBJ2-2|.|TRBV18|TRBD1
TGTGCCAGCTCTTCCCCGGACAGGGGAAACCCCGGGGAGCTGTTTTTT
CASSSPDRGNPGELFF
>TRBJ1-4|.|TRBV30|.
TGTGCCTGGAGTGTCCGGAGAAGAAATGAAAAACTGTTTTTT
CAWSVRRRNEKLFF
>TRBJ2-1|.|TRBV7-9|TRBD1
TGTGCCAGCAGCTTAGTCCTCAGGGGGCGAGGTGAGCAGTTCTTC
CASSLVLRGRGEQFF
>TRBJ2-1|.|TRBV4-3|TRBD2
TGCGCCAGCAGCCCCACGAGACTAGCGGGAACCTACAATGAGCAGTTCTTC
CASSPTRLAGTYNEQFF
>TRBJ1-1|.|TRBV19|TRBD1
TGTGCCAGTAGTATCCTTCGACAGGGCTGGGGGACTGAAGCTTTCTTT
CASSILRQGWGTEAFF
>TRBJ2-6|.|TRBV7-8|.
TGTGCCGCTGGGCCACAGGGTTCCGGGGCCAACGTCCTGACTTTC
CAAGPQGSGANVLTF
>TRBJ1-5|.|TRBV7-2|.
TGTGCCAGCAGCTGGGGGGTAGGGGAGCATCAGCCCCAGCATTTT
CASSWGVGEHQPQHF
>TRBJ2-3|.|TRBV7-3|TRBD2
TGTGCCAGCAGCCCCCAGGGACTAGCGGGCACAGATACGCAGTATTTT
CASSPQGLAGTDTQYF
>TRBJ2-3|.|TRBV9|TRBD2
TGTGCCAGCAGCCCGGGACTAGCGGGCTTGTATTTT
CASSPGLAGLYF
>TRBJ2-5|.|TRBV2|TRBD2
TGTGCCAGCAGTTCCGGGACTAGCGGGAGAGGGGTTGAGACCCAGTACTTC
CASSSGTSGRGVETQYF
>TRBJ2-7|.|TRBV19|.
TGTGCCAGTAGTATCCAGCTTTCCAGCGACGAGCAGTACTTC
CASSIQLSSDEQYF
>TRBJ2-1|.|TRBV19|.
TGTGCCAGTAGTATATGGGCAGACTACAATGAGCAGTTCTTC
CASSIWADYNEQFF
>TRBJ1-2|.|TRBV6-5|TRBD1
TGTGCCAGCAGTTACAAGGGGGCAGACTATGGCTACACCTTC
CASSYKGADYGYTF
>TRBJ2-7|once|TRBV5-4|TRBD2
TGTGCCAGCAGCAAGCGGGGTTACTACGAGCAGTACTTC
CASSKRGYYEQYF
>TRBJ1-1|.|TRBV18|.
TGTGCCAGCTCATCGCGCTCGGACACTGAAGCTTTCTTT
CASSSRSDTEAFF
>TRBJ1-2|.|TRBV19|TRBD1
TGTGCCAGTAGTAAGGACAGGGAAGACTATGGCTACACCTTC
CASSKDREDYGYTF
>TRBJ2-7|.|TRBV16|TRBD2
TGTGCCAGCAGCCTTACCGGGACTAGTAGCGACGAGCAGTACTTC
CASSLTGTSSDEQYF
>TRBJ1-1|.|TRBV7-9|.
TGTGCCAGCAGCTTAGCGGCCCCAATGGGGCCTGAAGCTTTCTTT
CASSLAAPMGPEAFF
>TRBJ2-3|.|TRBV4-2|TRBD2
TGTGCCAGCAGCCATGATAGCGGGAGGGCCTTAGATACGCAGTATTTT
CASSHDSGRALDTQYF
>TRBJ2-7|few|TRBV7-3|.
TGTGCCAGCAGCTTGGACAGCCTAGGGGAGCAGTACTTC
CASSLDSLGEQYF
>TRBJ2-1|.|TRBV6-4|TRBD2
TGTGCCAGCAGTGGAGGGACTAGCGGGAGCTATGAGCAGTTCTTC
CASSGGTSGSYEQFF
>TRBJ2-5|.|TRBV11-2|TRBD1
TGTGCCAGCAGCTTAAGGCGGGACAGGGGAATTGAAGAGACCCAGTACTTC
CASSLRRDRGIEETQYF
>TRBJ2-7|once|TRBV4-3|.
TGCGCCAGCAGCCCGACAGGCGACTACTACGAGCAGTACTTC
CASSPTGDYYEQYF
>TRBJ2-7|.|TRBV4-2|.
TGTGCCAGCAGATCGGGACTGGCCTCCTACGAGCAGTACTTC
CASRSGLASYEQYF
>TRBJ2-5|.|TRBV11-2|TRBD2
TGTGCCAGCAGCTTGGGGACTAGCGGGCATCAAGAGACCCAGTACTTC
CASSLGTSGHQETQYF
>TRBJ2-5|.|TRBV9|TRBD2
TGTGCCAGCAGCGGGACTAGCGGCCTCCAAGAGACCCAGTACTTC
CASSGTSGLQETQYF
>TRBJ2-1|.|TRBV27|TRBD2
TGTGCCAGCAGTTGGAGAGCGGGAGAGGACAATGAGCAGTTCTTC
CASSWRAGEDNEQFF
>TRBJ1-1|.|TRBV6-1|.
TGTGCCAGCAACCGGGTTCGGACTGAAGCTTTCTTT
CASNRVRTEAFF
>TRBJ2-1|.|TRBV28|.
TGTGCCAGCAGCCCGGGAGTTCCCTACAATGAGCAGTTCTTC
CASSPGVPYNEQFF
>TRBJ2-1|.|TRBV29-1|.
TGCAGCGTTTGGAGTAATTCCAACTACAATGAGCAGTTCTTC
CSVWSNSNYNEQFF
>TRBJ2-7|once|TRBV9|.
TGTGCCAGCAGCGTAGAATCGGGTCGGCAGTACTTC
CASSVESGRQYF
>TRBJ1-1|.|TRBV28|TRBD1
TGTGCCAGCAGTCTTACCGGGACAGCGAACACTGAAGCTTTCTTT
CASSLTGTANTEAFF
>TRBJ2-5|.|TRBV4-2|.
TGTGCCAGCAGCCAAGGGACCCGGGAGGAGACCCAGTACTTC
CASSQGTREETQYF
>TRBJ2-1|.|TRBV7-3|TRBD2
TGTGCCAGCAGCTTTGCGGGAGGCTTCTTCAATGAGCAGTTCTTC
CASSFAGGFFNEQFF
>TRBJ2-3|once|TRBV19|TRBD1
TGTGCCAGTAGGATGACAGGGAACACAGATACGCAGTATTTT
CASRMTGNTDTQYF
>TRBJ2-3|.|TRBV19|TRBD2
TGTGCCAGTAGTTCACTAAAACTAGCGGGGGACACAGATACGCAGTATTTT
CASSSLKLAGDTDTQYF